This TCR beta chain was captured in a study of kidney transplant recipient with SARS-CoV-2 infection. J lost 5 bases, V lost 4 bases, and 5 bases had no gene match. Per the germline V gene, CDR1 is MNHEY and CDR2 is SVGAGI. This CDR3 is 15 amino acids long. A single record per CDR3 protein comes from TCRdb applying MiXCR to the reads. Of 250,000 or so distinct CDR3 sequences in the sample, less than 35% are singletons; the top ten hold almost 7.5%. About this clonotype itself: One base away lies a much larger clone, so this may be a sequencing read error.

The specimen was a blood sample, collected at baseline and around day 120 from a kidney transplant recipient. The chain combines TRBV6-5 with TRBJ2-7, with TRBD2 matching 13 bases. This clonotype was sampled from a male patient between 25 and 40 years old who had COVID-19 and was a kidney transplant recipient. The graft donor may have contributed some T cells. The CDR3 nucleotides read TGTGCCAGCAGTTCCCGGACTAGCGGGAGCCACGAGCAGTACTTC. Protein sequence: CASSSRTSGSHEQYF.